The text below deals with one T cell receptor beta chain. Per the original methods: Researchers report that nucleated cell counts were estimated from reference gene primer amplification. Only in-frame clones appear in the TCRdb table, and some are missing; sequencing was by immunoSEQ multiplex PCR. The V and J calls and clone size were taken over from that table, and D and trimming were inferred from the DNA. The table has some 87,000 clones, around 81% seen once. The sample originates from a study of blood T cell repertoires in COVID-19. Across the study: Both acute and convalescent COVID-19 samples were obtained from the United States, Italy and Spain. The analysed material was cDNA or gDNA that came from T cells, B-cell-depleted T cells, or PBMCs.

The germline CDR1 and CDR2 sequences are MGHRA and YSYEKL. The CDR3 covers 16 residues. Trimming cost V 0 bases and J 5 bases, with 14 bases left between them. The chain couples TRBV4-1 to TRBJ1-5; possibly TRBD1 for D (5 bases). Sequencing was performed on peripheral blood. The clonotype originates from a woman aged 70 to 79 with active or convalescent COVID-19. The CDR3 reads CASSQDAQGKDQPQHF. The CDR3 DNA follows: TGCGCCAGCAGCCAAGATGCCCAGGGAAAGGATCAGCCCCAGCATTTT.